Described below is a single T cell receptor (beta chain) sequence and its context. Antigen unknown. Cell sorting via CD45RO/CCR7/CD25/CD127/CD95/CD27 was performed to obtain CD4+ naive, central memory, regulatory and stem cell-like memory cells. The entirety of the isolated RNA underwent reverse transcription, so expressed TCRB transcripts were sequenced. The assay was immunoSEQ multiplex PCR, and TCRdb's table has in-frame clones only and misses some. The top ten clones hold roughly 0.02% of a sample with some 250,000 clones, around 14% of them seen once. These data are taken from a study of beta chain features in type 1 diabetes. Looking at the study overall: Examination of sorted cells across all samples involved over 95 million cells.

Study conclusions and caveats: The study found moderately but significantly shorter TCRB CDR3s in all four CD4+ subsets of Type 1 diabetes patients. The question left open here concerned HLA type influencing TCRB rearrangement.

The specimen was naive CD4+ T cells from blood. This TCR came from a man aged 25 to 40 with type 1 diabetes.

CDR3: CASSVTGTGNSPLHF. The CDR3, as DNA: TGTGCCAGCAGCGTAACCGGGACAGGGAATTCACCCCTCCACTTT. The J gene is TRBJ1-6, the V gene TRBV9; 9 positions match TRBD1. This CDR3 is 15 amino acids long. Trimming cost V 1 base and J 7 bases; bases outside gene matches: 3. Per the germline V gene, CDR1 is SGDLS and CDR2 is YYNGEE.